These 16 T cell receptor beta chains share one sample of origin, sequenced in a study of beta chain features in type 1 diabetes. Study-wide results and limits: A moderate, significant TCRB CDR3 shortening appeared in type 1 diabetes across four CD4+ subsets.

These receptors lack a known antigen. The study reverse transcribed the entire isolated RNA, so it sequenced expressed TCRB transcripts. The repertoire was sequenced with immunoSEQ multiplex PCR; TCRdb's copy has only in-frame clones and lacks some. There are roughly 700,000 clones in the sample; 10% to 15% occur only once, and 0.022% lies in the top ten. Sequenced: naive CD4+ T cells from blood. The receptors derive from a young man with type 1 diabetes.

Only a few counts were recorded for this clone. This chain links TRBV5-1 with TRBJ2-2, with D possibly TRBD1 on 5 matching bases. CDR3 length equals 16 residues. Trimming took 3 bases from V and 2 from J, leaving 14 bases between them. Per germline, CDR1 SGHRS and CDR2 YFSETQ. The CDR3 spells CASSWGRGTNTGELFF. The CDR3 nucleotides are TGCGCCAGCAGCTGGGGCCGAGGAACAAACACCGGGGAGCTGTTTTTT.

To note about this clone: This sample also contains other DNA sequences that code for the same CDR3. The V call is TRBV5-4, the J call TRBJ2-5, with D uncertain. The germline V gene has CDR1 SGHNT and CDR2 YYREEE (reference sequence). This CDR3 contains 11 residues. The V and J ends lost 2 bases and 5 bases respectively, with 4 bases between them. In DNA form, the CDR3 reads TGTGCCAGCAGCTTTGAGGAGACCCAGTACTTC. Translated, it gives CASSFEETQYF. Filled out from reference TRBV5-4 and TRBJ2-5, the complete variable domain reads ETGVTQSPTHLIKTRGQQVTLRCSSQSGHNTVSWYQQALGQGPQFIFQYYREEENGRGNFPPRFSGLQFPNYSSELNVNALELDDSALYLCASSFEETQYFGPGTRLLVL.

The chain has TRBV19 and TRBJ2-2, with 8 bases fitting TRBD1. The CDR3 is made up of 14 amino acids. The trim removed 7 bases at V and 4 bases at J, leaving 5 bases unmatched. Per the germline V gene, CDR1 is LNHDA and CDR2 is SQIVND (reference sequence). CDR3: CASTTDRGTGELFF. The CDR3 DNA sequence: TGTGCCAGTACCACTGACAGGGGCACCGGGGAGCTGTTTTTT. Full variable domain (missing parts from reference TRBV19 and TRBJ2-2): DGGITQSPKYLFRKEGQNVTLSCEQNLNHDAMYWYRQDPGQGLRLIYYSQIVNDFQKGDIAEGYSVSREKKESFPLTVTSAQKNPTAFYLCASTTDRGTGELFFGEGSRLTVL.

This clone appeared a few times. J is TRBJ2-2 and V is TRBV6-5; unclear D gene. CDR3 length: 13 residues. Trimming pared 10 bases from V and 0 bases from J, leaving 9 bases between. The V gene's germline CDR1 is MNHEY and CDR2 SVGAGI. The CDR3 sequence is CATIAPNTGELFF. The CDR3 coding sequence is TGTGCCACCATAGCACCGAACACCGGGGAGCTGTTTTTT.

The chain employs TRBV5-1 and TRBJ1-2; D not certain. The germline gives CDR1 SGHRS, CDR2 YFSETQ. The CDR3 totals 11 residues. Trimming cost V 7 bases and J 0 bases, with 4 bases left between them. The CDR3 DNA reads as TGCGCCAGCGGTTCTAACTATGGCTACACCTTC. This sequence encodes CASGSNYGYTF.

The rearrangement uses TRBV25-1 and TRBJ2-7; 9 bases fit TRBD2. CDR3 length: 16 residues. V lost 4 bases to trimming and J lost 0 bases; unmatched junction nucleotides: 7. Per germline, CDR1 MGHDK and CDR2 SYGVNS. CDR3 DNA: TGTGCCAGCAGTGCCTCTAGCGGGGTGCCCTCCTACGAGCAGTACTTC. Protein sequence: CASSASSGVPSYEQYF.

J is TRBJ2-7 and V is TRBV4-1, with D unresolved. V gave up 2 bases and J gave up 4 bases, with 24 bases separating them. Germline CDR1 MGHRA, CDR2 YSYEKL. CDR3 length equals 18 residues. DNA for the CDR3: TGCGCCAGCAGCCAAATCCCTTCCGGATCCCCGATCCCTTACGAGCAGTACTTC. It codes for CASSQIPSGSPIPYEQYF.

This clone was seen only a few times. V and J are TRBV28 and TRBJ2-7, with D perhaps matching TRBD2 (7 bases). This CDR3 has 18 residues. Trimming cost V 1 base and J 2 bases, with 21 bases left between them. The germline gives CDR1 MDHEN, CDR2 SYDVKM. The CDR3 sequence is CASSLYSTGGFKPYEQYF. The DNA of the CDR3 is TGTGCCAGCAGTTTATATTCGACGGGGGGCTTTAAACCCTACGAGCAGTACTTC.

This clone was observed a handful of times. This sequence joins TRBV10-3 and TRBJ2-5, with TRBD2 matching over 11 bases. CDR1 is ENHRY and CDR2 is SYGVKD in the germline V gene. The CDR3 length is 13 residues. J lost 4 bases, V lost 10 bases, and 5 bases had no gene match. Here the CDR3 reads CATLAGGRETQYF. For the CDR3, the DNA is TGTGCCACCCTAGCGGGGGGTCGAGAGACCCAGTACTTC.

The sample holds a few counts of this clone. This rearrangement joins TRBV29-1 to TRBJ1-1; D unclear. Looked up from germline, CDR1 is SQVTM and CDR2 is ANQGSEA. V lost 1 base and J lost 4, with 10 bases in between. The CDR3 extends over 13 amino acids. This CDR3 is CSVEGLLLTEAFF. The CDR3 DNA follows: TGCAGCGTTGAAGGGCTTCTTCTCACTGAAGCTTTCTTT.

This clone has more than one count but fewer than ten. This sequence joins TRBV7-6 and TRBJ1-1; a weak D match, TRBD1 (6 bases). CDR1 and CDR2 (germline): SGHVS, FNYEAQ. This CDR3 has 14 amino acids. With 4 bases removed from V and 5 bases from J, the gap between germline ends came to 14 bases. The CDR3 reads CASSSLQGWTEAFF. In DNA form, the CDR3 reads TGTGCCAGCAGCTCCCTACAGGGATGGACTGAAGCTTTCTTT.

This clone was counted only a few times. The genes are TRBV30 and TRBJ1-5; D unresolved. Trimming pared 2 bases from V and 7 bases from J, leaving 18 bases between. CDR3 size: 15 residues. CDR1 GTSNPN and CDR2 SVGIG come from the germline V gene (reference sequence). This chain's CDR3 is CAWSTGAVGGQPQHF. Here the CDR3 DNA reads TGTGCCTGGAGTACGGGTGCGGTAGGCGGACAGCCCCAGCATTTT.

This clone was observed a handful of times. V and J are TRBV27 and TRBJ2-3, with D perhaps assigned TRBD1 or TRBD2 (5 bases each). Germline V lookup: CDR1 MNHEY, CDR2 SMNVEV (reference sequence). V lost 6 bases, J lost 4 bases, and 14 bases lay in between. The CDR3 is 14 amino acids. Written as DNA, the CDR3 is TGTGCCAGCAGCGACCGGGACGCAGCAGATACGCAGTATTTT. Its protein product is CASSDRDAADTQYF.

This clone showed up just a few times. The V gene is TRBV18, the J gene TRBJ2-7; no definite D call. The CDR3 loop spans 12 amino acids. V gave up 2 bases and J gave up 3 bases, with 5 bases separating them. CDR1 is KGHSH and CDR2 is LQKENI in the germline V gene. The CDR3 coding sequence is TGTGCCAGCTCACCAAAAGGCTACGAGCAGTACTTC. Its protein is CASSPKGYEQYF. The full variable domain, its missing parts supplied by reference TRBV18 and TRBJ2-7, is NAGVMQNPRHLVRRRGQEARLRCSPMKGHSHVYWYRQLPEEGLKFMVYLQKENIIDESGMPKERFSAEFPKEGPSILRIQQVVRGDSAAYFCASSPKGYEQYFGPGTRLTVT.

CDR3 in amino acids: CAVSGGDLDTQYF. For the CDR3, the DNA is TGTGCCGTGTCGGGGGGGGACTTGGATACGCAGTATTTT. V is TRBV7-7 and J is TRBJ2-3, with 8 positions matching TRBD2. Germline trimming cut 11 bases from V and 6 bases from J; bases unmatched to any gene: 10. The CDR3 length is 13 residues. CDR1 and CDR2 from the germline V gene are SSHAT and FNYEAQ (reference sequence).

This chain connects TRBV30 to TRBJ2-1; 7 bases map to TRBD1. V lost 4 bases to trimming and J lost 7 bases; unmatched junction nucleotides: 4. The CDR3 totals 12 residues. Germline-derived CDR1 and CDR2 are GTSNPN and SVGIG (reference sequence). The CDR3 coding sequence is TGTGCCTGGACCCCGACAGGGAATGAGCAGTTCTTC. Its protein product is CAWTPTGNEQFF.